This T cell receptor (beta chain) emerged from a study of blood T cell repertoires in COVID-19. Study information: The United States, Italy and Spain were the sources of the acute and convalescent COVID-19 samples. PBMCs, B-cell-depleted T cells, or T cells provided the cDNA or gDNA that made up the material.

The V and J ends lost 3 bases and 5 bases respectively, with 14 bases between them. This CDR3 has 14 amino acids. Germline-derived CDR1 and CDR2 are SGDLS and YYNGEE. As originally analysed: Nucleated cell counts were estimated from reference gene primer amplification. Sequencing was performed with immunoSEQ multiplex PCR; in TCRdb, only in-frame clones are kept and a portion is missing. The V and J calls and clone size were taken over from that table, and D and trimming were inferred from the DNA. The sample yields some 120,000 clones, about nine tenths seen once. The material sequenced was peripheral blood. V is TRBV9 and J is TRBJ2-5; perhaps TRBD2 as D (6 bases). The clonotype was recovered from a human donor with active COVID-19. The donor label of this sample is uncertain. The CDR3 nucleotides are TGTGCCAGCAGCGACCTCTCTCGGGGGGAGACCCAGTACTTC. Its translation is CASSDLSRGETQYF.